The clone carrying this TCR beta chain showed up just a few times. Its cognate antigen is unknown. These data originate in a study of T-cell reconstitution after alpha-beta-depleted transplantation in children. As it was prepared, the TCRbeta library received unique molecular identifiers. MiXCR, run by TCRdb on the PCR reads, gives a single entry per CDR3 protein. The sample consists of around 440,000 distinct CDR3 sequences, around 16% of them appearing once. Trimming left V 3 bases short and J 5 bases short, with 4 bases between. The CDR3 covers 12 residues. Germline V gene data show CDR1 as LNHNV and CDR2 as YYDKDF (reference sequence). Study results and limitations: In patients about two months after transplant, alpha-beta T cells reportedly arose from several hundred expanded graft clones. After transplant, high TCRbeta diversity at day 60 in some patients arose from surviving recipient T cells and thymic progenitors. After one year, T-cell counts and TCRbeta diversity mostly came from new T cells.

This chain joins TRBV15 and TRBJ2-2; no clear D gene. Sequencing used PBMCs, mostly from graft donor cells, obtained 360 days after TCRalphabeta/CD19-depleted stem cell transplant. This sequence was found in a boy under two years old who had a stem cell transplant for Wiskott-Aldrich syndrome, so the T cells may come from the graft donor. DNA for the CDR3: TGTGCCACCAGCAGGATTACCGGGGAGCTGTTTTTT. This codes for CATSRITGELFF. Full variable domain (remainder filled in from reference TRBV15 and TRBJ2-2): DAMVIQNPRYQVTQFGKPVTLSCSQTLNHNVMYWYQQKSSQAPKLLFHYYDKDFNNEADTPDNFQSRRPNTSFCFLDIRSPGLGDTAMYLCATSRITGELFFGEGSRLTVL.